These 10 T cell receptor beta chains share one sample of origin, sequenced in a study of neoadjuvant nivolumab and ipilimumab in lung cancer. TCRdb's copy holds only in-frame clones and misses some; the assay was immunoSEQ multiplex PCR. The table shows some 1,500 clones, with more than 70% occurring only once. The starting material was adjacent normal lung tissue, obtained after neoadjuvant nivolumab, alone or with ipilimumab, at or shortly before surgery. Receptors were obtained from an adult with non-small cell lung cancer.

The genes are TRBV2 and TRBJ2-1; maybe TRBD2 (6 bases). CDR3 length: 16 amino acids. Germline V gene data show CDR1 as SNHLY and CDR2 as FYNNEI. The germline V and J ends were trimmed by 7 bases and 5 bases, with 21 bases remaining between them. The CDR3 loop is CASKKGLGGGDNEQFF. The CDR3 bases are TGTGCCAGCAAGAAAGGTTTGGGTGGAGGGGACAATGAGCAGTTCTTC.

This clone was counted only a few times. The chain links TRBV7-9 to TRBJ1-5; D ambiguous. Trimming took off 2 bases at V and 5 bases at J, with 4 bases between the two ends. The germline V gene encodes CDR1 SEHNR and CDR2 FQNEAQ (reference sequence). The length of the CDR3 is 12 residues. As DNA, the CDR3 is TGTGCCAGCAGCTTAAGTCATCAGCCCCAGCATTTT. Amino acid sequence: CASSLSHQPQHF.

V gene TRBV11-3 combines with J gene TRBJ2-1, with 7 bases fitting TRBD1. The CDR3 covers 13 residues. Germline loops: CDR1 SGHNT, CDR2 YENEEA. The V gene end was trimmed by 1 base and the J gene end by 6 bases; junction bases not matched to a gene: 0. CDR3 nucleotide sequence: TGTGCCAGCAGCTTAGGACAGGGCAATGAGCAGTTCTTC. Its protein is CASSLGQGNEQFF.

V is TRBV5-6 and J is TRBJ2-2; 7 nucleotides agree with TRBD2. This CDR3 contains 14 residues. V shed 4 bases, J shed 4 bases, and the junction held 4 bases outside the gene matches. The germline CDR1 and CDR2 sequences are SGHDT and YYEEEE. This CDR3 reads CASSRGGVTGELFF. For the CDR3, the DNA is TGTGCCAGCAGCCGGGGAGGGGTCACCGGGGAGCTGTTTTTT.

CDR3 in amino acids: CASSFRLGHGYTF. CDR3 sequence (DNA): TGTGCCAGCAGCTTCCGACTGGGCCATGGCTACACCTTC. The chain is built from TRBV7-8 and TRBJ1-2, with D hard to call. The V and J ends lost 3 bases and 6 bases respectively, with 11 bases between them. The CDR3 sequence is 13 residues long. Germline CDR1 reads SGHVS; CDR2 reads FQNEAQ.

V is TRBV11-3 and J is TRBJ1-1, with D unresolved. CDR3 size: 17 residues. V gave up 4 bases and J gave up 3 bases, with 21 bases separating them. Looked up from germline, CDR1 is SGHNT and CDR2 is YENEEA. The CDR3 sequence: CASSSTFDDWADTEAFF. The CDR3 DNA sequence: TGTGCCAGCAGCTCAACCTTCGATGACTGGGCGGACACTGAAGCTTTCTTT.

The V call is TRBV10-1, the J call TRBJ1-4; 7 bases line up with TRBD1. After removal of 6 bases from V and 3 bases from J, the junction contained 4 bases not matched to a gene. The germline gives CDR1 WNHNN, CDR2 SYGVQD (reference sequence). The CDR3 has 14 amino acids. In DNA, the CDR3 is TGCGCCAGCAGCGAGGGGGCGGCTAATGAAAAACTGTTTTTT. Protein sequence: CASSEGAANEKLFF.

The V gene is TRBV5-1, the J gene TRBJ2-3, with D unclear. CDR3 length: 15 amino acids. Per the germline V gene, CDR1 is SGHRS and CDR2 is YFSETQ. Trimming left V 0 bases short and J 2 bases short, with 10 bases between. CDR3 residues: CASSLEGHVTDTQYF. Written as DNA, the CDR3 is TGCGCCAGCAGCTTGGAAGGTCATGTCACAGATACGCAGTATTTT.

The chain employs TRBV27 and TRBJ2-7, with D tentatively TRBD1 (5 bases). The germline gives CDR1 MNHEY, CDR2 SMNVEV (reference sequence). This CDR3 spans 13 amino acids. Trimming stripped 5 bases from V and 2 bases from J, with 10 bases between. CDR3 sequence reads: CASSRQRTYEQYF. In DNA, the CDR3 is TGTGCCAGCAGTCGACAGAGAACCTACGAGCAGTACTTC.

CDR3 sequence reads: CSAVSTYGYTF. In nucleotides, the CDR3 is TGCAGCGCCGTCTCCACCTATGGCTACACCTTC. This chain joins TRBV29-1 and TRBJ1-2, with no clear D. Trimming shortened V by 7 bases and J by 4 bases, and 10 bases separated the two germline ends. The germline V gene encodes CDR1 SQVTM and CDR2 ANQGSEA. The CDR3 sequence is 11 residues long.